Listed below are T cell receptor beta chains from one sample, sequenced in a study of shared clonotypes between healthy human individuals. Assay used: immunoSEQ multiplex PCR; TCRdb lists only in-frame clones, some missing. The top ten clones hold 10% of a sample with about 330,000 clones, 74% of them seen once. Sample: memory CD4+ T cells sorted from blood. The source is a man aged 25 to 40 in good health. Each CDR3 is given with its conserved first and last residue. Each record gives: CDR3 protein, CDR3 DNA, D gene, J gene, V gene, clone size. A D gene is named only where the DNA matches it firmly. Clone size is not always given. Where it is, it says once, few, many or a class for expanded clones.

CASSTEREMDDNQPQHF TGTGCCAGTAGTACCGAGAGGGAGATGGATGATAATCAGCCCCAGCATTTT . TRBJ1-5 TRBV19 .
CASSLSGAAGNTIYF TGCGCCAGCAGCCTATCCGGGGCGGCTGGAAACACCATATATTTT . TRBJ1-3 TRBV4-3 .
CASFPGGRASDEQFF TGTGCCAGCTTTCCCGGCGGGAGGGCCTCAGATGAGCAGTTCTTC TRBD2 TRBJ2-1 TRBV6-5 few
CASSDSPGLYNEQFF TGCGCCAGCAGCGACTCGCCGGGACTCTACAATGAGCAGTTCTTC . TRBJ2-1 TRBV5-1 .
CATQGHREEADYGYTF TGTGCCACACAAGGACACAGGGAGGAAGCCGACTATGGCTACACCTTC . TRBJ1-2 TRBV10-3 .
CASSSPFREGPYTQYF TGTGCCAGCAGCTCCCCTTTCCGGGAGGGCCCATATACGCAGTATTTT TRBD2 TRBJ2-3 TRBV7-8 .
CASSIDRPDGWRATNEKLFF TGTGCCAGTAGTATAGACCGCCCGGACGGATGGCGTGCAACTAATGAAAAACTGTTTTTT . TRBJ1-4 TRBV19 .
CASSLWDPGQGRGYTF TGTGCCAGCAGTTTATGGGACCCGGGACAGGGACGTGGCTACACCTTC TRBD1 TRBJ1-2 TRBV28 .
CASSLIGGAGELFF TGTGCCAGCAGCTTAATAGGGGGTGCCGGGGAGCTGTTTTTT . TRBJ2-2 TRBV7-3 .
CASMSGLDYGYTF TGTGCCAGCATGTCGGGCTTGGACTATGGCTACACCTTC . TRBJ1-2 TRBV28 .
CASRKGAGAQGYTF TGTGCCAGCAGGAAAGGGGCAGGGGCGCAGGGCTACACCTTC . TRBJ1-2 TRBV27 many
CASSPYPANTGELFF TGTGCCAGCTCACCGTACCCAGCGAACACCGGGGAGCTGTTTTTT . TRBJ2-2 TRBV18 .
CASSNAGGGTEAFF TGTGCCAGCAGTAACGCAGGGGGAGGGACTGAAGCTTTCTTT TRBD1 TRBJ1-1 TRBV25-1 .
CASSPTPQASSGNTIYF TGCGCCAGCAGCCCCACTCCACAGGCGAGCTCTGGAAACACCATATATTTT . TRBJ1-3 TRBV5-1 .
CASSQEGQNYNEQFF TGTGCCAGCAGCCAAGAAGGACAGAACTACAATGAGCAGTTCTTC . TRBJ2-1 TRBV4-2 .
CASSETGVPYNEQFF TGTGCCAGCAGCGAGACGGGAGTACCCTACAATGAGCAGTTCTTC . TRBJ2-1 TRBV9 .
CASSLGRLDTQYF TGTGCCAGCAGCCTCGGACGTTTAGATACGCAGTATTTT . TRBJ2-3 TRBV7-3 .
CASIREPGMGTQYF TGTGCCAGCATCCGAGAACCGGGAATGGGGACCCAGTACTTC . TRBJ2-5 TRBV7-8 .
CASRTTSGAPEQFF TGTGCCAGCAGGACTACGTCGGGAGCCCCTGAGCAGTTCTTC . TRBJ2-1 TRBV27 .
CASSLGASGRNEQYF TGTGCCAGCAGCTTGGGCGCTAGCGGGAGAAACGAGCAGTACTTC TRBD2 TRBJ2-7 TRBV5-5 .
CASSRQGTDTQYF TGCGCCAGCAGCCGACAGGGTACAGATACGCAGTATTTT TRBD1 TRBJ2-3 TRBV5-1 .
CASSLNRERGYF TGTGCCAGCAGCTTGAATCGGGAAAGAGGTTACTTC . TRBJ2-5 TRBV5-6 .
CASRPDRGLSYEQYF TGTGCCAGCAGACCCGACAGGGGACTATCCTACGAGCAGTACTTC . TRBJ2-7 TRBV6-5 .
CASSLSPDTQYF TGTGCCAGCAGCTTATCTCCAGATACGCAGTATTTT . TRBJ2-3 TRBV7-8 few
CASSYSYRDYEQYF TGTGCCAGCAGTTACTCGTACAGGGACTACGAGCAGTACTTC . TRBJ2-7 TRBV6-5 .
CASSTPYEQYF TGTGCCAGCAGTACACCCTACGAGCAGTACTTC . TRBJ2-7 TRBV28 .
CASSLSAGRMGTQYF TGTGCCAGCAGCTTATCAGCCGGGAGGATGGGTACGCAGTATTTT TRBD2 TRBJ2-3 TRBV7-6 .
CASKTLGGYGYTF TGTGCCAGCAAAACCTTGGGGGGGTATGGCTACACCTTC . TRBJ1-2 TRBV27 .
CSVAGGTRATEAFF TGCAGCGTTGCCGGGGGCACCAGGGCTACTGAAGCTTTCTTT . TRBJ1-1 TRBV29-1 .
CASTRSQSAEQYF TGTGCCAGTACCCGGTCCCAATCGGCCGAGCAGTACTTC . TRBJ2-7 TRBV19 few
CASSLSLDGELFF TGTGCCAGCAGCCTGAGTCTCGACGGGGAGCTGTTTTTT . TRBJ2-2 TRBV14 few
CASSVRAASSYEQYF TGTGCCAGCAGCGTGAGGGCAGCCAGCTCCTACGAGCAGTACTTC . TRBJ2-7 TRBV7-2 .
CATMGQNTGELFF TGTGCCACAATGGGACAGAACACCGGGGAGCTGTTTTTT . TRBJ2-2 TRBV5-4 .
CAASTPGELFF TGTGCCGCGTCAACCCCGGGCGAGCTGTTTTTT . TRBJ2-2 TRBV7-2 .
CASSRENSYEQYF TGTGCCAGCAGCCGGGAGAACTCCTACGAGCAGTACTTC . TRBJ2-7 TRBV5-5 once
CASSREVRSYGYTF TGCGCCAGCAGCCGAGAGGTCCGGAGCTATGGCTACACCTTC . TRBJ1-2 TRBV10-2 .
CASSEMDQLGTQYF TGTGCCAGCAGTGAAATGGACCAATTGGGGACCCAGTACTTC . TRBJ2-5 TRBV6-1 .
CASSLGGRGEQYF TGTGCCAGCAGCTTAGGGGGTCGGGGCGAGCAGTACTTC . TRBJ2-7 TRBV7-2 .
CSAGQGVATGELFF TGCAGCGCCGGACAGGGTGTAGCCACCGGGGAGCTGTTTTTT TRBD1 TRBJ2-2 TRBV29-1 .
CASSFRGSVEQFF TGTGCCAGCAGCTTCCGGGGGAGCGTTGAGCAGTTCTTC . TRBJ2-1 TRBV9 .
CASNSVQGFSGNTIYF TGTGCCAGTAACAGCGTCCAGGGGTTTTCTGGAAACACCATATATTTT . TRBJ1-3 TRBV19 .
CAWSTPGGTGELFF TGTGCCTGGAGTACCCCAGGGGGCACCGGGGAGCTGTTTTTT TRBD1 TRBJ2-2 TRBV30 few
CASSETGQGIAEAFF TGCGCCAGCAGCGAAACGGGACAGGGGATCGCTGAAGCTTTCTTT TRBD1 TRBJ1-1 TRBV5-1 .
CASLGTDRGKAKQYF TGTGCCAGCCTCGGGACGGACAGGGGTAAAGCTAAGCAGTACTTC TRBD1 TRBJ2-7 TRBV11-2 .
CSVTTGTGNTEAFF TGCAGCGTTACAACCGGGACAGGGAACACTGAAGCTTTCTTT TRBD1 TRBJ1-1 TRBV29-1 .
CASSIWGAGEAFF TGTGCCAGTAGTATATGGGGTGCGGGTGAAGCTTTCTTT . TRBJ1-1 TRBV19 few
CAIKSGLESNEQYF TGTGCCATCAAGTCGGGACTAGAGTCTAACGAGCAGTACTTC TRBD2 TRBJ2-7 TRBV10-3 .
CASSSIRADTEAFF TGTGCCAGCAGCTCGATCCGCGCGGACACTGAAGCTTTCTTT . TRBJ1-1 TRBV5-5 .
CASSQDVGAGSGTEAFF TGCGCCAGCAGCCAAGATGTGGGGGCGGGTTCAGGCACTGAAGCTTTCTTT . TRBJ1-1 TRBV4-3 .
CASSPGGGTSGNEQFF TGTGCCAGCAGCCCCGGAGGGGGGACTAGCGGGAATGAGCAGTTCTTC TRBD2 TRBJ2-1 TRBV14 .
CASSLEQGYEQYF TGCGCCAGCAGCTTGGAACAGGGCTACGAGCAGTACTTC . TRBJ2-7 TRBV5-1 .